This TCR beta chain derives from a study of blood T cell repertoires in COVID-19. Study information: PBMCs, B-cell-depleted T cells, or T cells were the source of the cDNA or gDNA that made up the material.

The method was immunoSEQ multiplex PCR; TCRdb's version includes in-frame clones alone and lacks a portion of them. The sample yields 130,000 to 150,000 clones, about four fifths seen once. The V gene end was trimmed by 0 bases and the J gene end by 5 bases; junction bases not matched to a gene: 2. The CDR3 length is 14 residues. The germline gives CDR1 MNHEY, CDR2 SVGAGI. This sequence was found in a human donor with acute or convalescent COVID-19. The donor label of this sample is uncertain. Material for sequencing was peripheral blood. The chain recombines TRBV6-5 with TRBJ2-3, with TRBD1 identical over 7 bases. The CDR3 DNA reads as TGTGCCAGCAGTTACTCGGCAGGGGGAGATACGCAGTATTTT. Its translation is CASSYSAGGDTQYF.